Detailed here is one TCR beta chain. Unique molecular identifiers had been added to the TCR beta cDNA libraries. TCRdb re-analysed the PCR reads in MiXCR, keeping a single row per CDR3 protein. The sample carries hundreds of thousands of distinct CDR3 sequences, 35% to 45% recorded once. The sample comes from a study of post-analysis software for immune sequencing data. The sequence derives from a girl between 5 and 17 years old with multiple sclerosis. Sequenced material: blood.

The CDR3 DNA reads TGTGCCAGCAGCGCTCCAGGCGCCTACGAGCAGTACTTC. Translation: CASSAPGAYEQYF. The V call is TRBV4-2, the J call TRBJ2-7; no clear D. The CDR3 is 13 residues long. Trimming removed 5 bases at V and 2 bases at J, with 10 bases between. Germline-derived CDR1 and CDR2 are LGHNA and YNFKEQ.